These 12 T cell receptor beta chains were all obtained from the same sample, sequenced in a study of T cell responses to AZD1222 COVID-19 vaccine. Profiling relied on immunoSEQ multiplex PCR, and the TCRdb table lists in-frame clones only, not all of them. The profile covers approximately 120,000 clones, with around 92% appearing a single time and approximately 1.5% taken by the ten largest. The starting material was peripheral blood, obtained on day 0 of AZD1222 vaccination. These receptors were taken from an adult in good health.

The chain recombines TRBV4-1 with TRBJ2-1; tentative D call: TRBD2 (5 bases). The germline V gene has CDR1 MGHRA and CDR2 YSYEKL. This CDR3 spans 13 amino acids. Deletions cut 4 bases from V and 8 bases from J, with 12 bases between. Here the CDR3 DNA reads TGCGCCAGCAGCCGACTAATCACCCATGAGCAGTTCTTC. Its protein is CASSRLITHEQFF.

This rearrangement joins TRBV27 to TRBJ1-5, with 10 bases matching TRBD1. With 6 bases clipped from V and 2 bases from J, the junction kept 16 bases outside the gene matches. CDR3 length: 19 amino acids. Germline V gene data show CDR1 as MNHEY and CDR2 as SMNVEV (reference sequence). This CDR3 reads CASRLKGTGDSHRNQPQHF. The CDR3 DNA follows: TGTGCCAGCAGGTTAAAGGGGACAGGGGATAGTCATCGCAATCAGCCCCAGCATTTT.

The chain is built from TRBV19 and TRBJ1-1; D gene uncertain. CDR1 and CDR2 from the germline V gene are LNHDA and SQIVND (reference sequence). The CDR3 covers 15 residues. V lost 6 bases and J lost 0, with 14 bases in between. The CDR3 loop reads CASSVWMALNTEAFF. DNA for the CDR3: TGTGCCAGTAGCGTATGGATGGCCCTGAACACTGAAGCTTTCTTT.

The J gene is TRBJ1-4, the V gene TRBV28; 8 bases are shared with TRBD1. The CDR3 covers 15 residues. J lost 11 bases, V lost 4 bases, and 12 bases had no gene match. Germline V gene lookup returns CDR1 MDHEN and CDR2 SYDVKM. The CDR3 loop reads CASSSGTGGVGKLFF. The CDR3 DNA is TGTGCCAGCAGTTCAGGAACAGGGGGAGTAGGCAAACTGTTTTTT.

The J gene is TRBJ2-1, the V gene TRBV19; D not resolved. The CDR3 is made up of 12 amino acids. V lost 4 bases and J 8 bases, leaving 9 bases between the germline ends. Germline V gene lookup returns CDR1 LNHDA and CDR2 SQIVND (reference sequence). CDR3 coding DNA: TGTGCCAGTAGTAATCAGCGTTATGAGCAGTTCTTC. Its translation: CASSNQRYEQFF.

J is TRBJ1-1 and V is TRBV12-3 or TRBV12-4; D unresolved. This CDR3 has 11 residues. The V gene lost 3 bases and the J gene lost 7 bases, with 6 bases spanning the gap. The CDR3 region is CASSLVDEAFF. DNA for the CDR3: TGTGCCAGCAGTTTGGTGGATGAAGCTTTCTTT.

The chain links TRBV7-9 to TRBJ2-7; no firm D call. V was shortened by 4 bases and J by 6 bases, with 10 bases between the two germline ends. The CDR3 is 12 residues long. Germline lookup yields CDR1 SEHNR and CDR2 FQNEAQ (reference sequence). CDR3 nucleotide sequence: TGTGCCAGCAGCTCGTGGGTTTCCGAGCAGTACTTC. Translation: CASSSWVSEQYF.

The CDR3 DNA reads as TGTGCCAGCAGCACAAGCGGGCGGGGGAACACTGAAGCTTTCTTT. Its protein is CASSTSGRGNTEAFF. The rearrangement uses TRBV11-2 and TRBJ1-1, with D unclear. Germline V gene lookup returns CDR1 SGHAT and CDR2 FQNNGV. Trimming removed 5 bases from V and 1 base from J, with 14 bases in between. The CDR3 runs to 15 residues.

V usage is TRBV9 and J usage is TRBJ2-7; D remains unclear. Germline CDR1 and CDR2: SGDLS and YYNGEE. Trimming took off 3 bases at V and 0 bases at J, with 13 bases between the two ends. This CDR3 is built from 15 residues. CDR3 region: CASSGDAGYSYEQYF. CDR3 nucleotide sequence: TGTGCCAGCAGCGGAGATGCCGGATACTCCTACGAGCAGTACTTC.

This chain connects TRBV12-3 or TRBV12-4 to TRBJ2-1; D tentatively fits TRBD1 or TRBD2 (5 bases each). V lost 6 bases to trimming and J lost 8 bases, with 8 bases between them. This CDR3 region has 11 residues. The CDR3 here is CASRGVDEQFF. The CDR3 region has the DNA TGTGCCAGCAGGGGGGTGGATGAGCAGTTCTTC.

This rearrangement joins TRBV28 to TRBJ2-7, with no clear D. Germline values: CDR1 MDHEN, CDR2 SYDVKM. The ends were cut back, 3 bases at V and 5 bases at J, with 8 bases in the middle. This CDR3 comprises 12 residues. Here the CDR3 DNA reads TGTGCCAGCAGTTTTCCGGGTGACGAGCAGTACTTC. This gives the protein CASSFPGDEQYF.

This clone was counted once. The J gene is TRBJ1-5, the V gene TRBV5-1; possible D gene TRBD1, 6 bases. V lost 4 bases, J lost 2 bases, and 16 bases lay in between. From germline, CDR1 is SGHRS and CDR2 YFSETQ. This CDR3 has 16 amino acids. For the CDR3, the DNA is TGCGCCAGCAGCCCCTCTTTAGGGGGGGGCAATCAGCCCCAGCATTTT. This encodes CASSPSLGGGNQPQHF.